These T cell receptor beta chains were read from a single sample in a study of T cells in Graves' hyperthyroidism and ophthalmopathy. In TCRdb, the multiplex PCR reads were re-called with MiXCR into one record per CDR3 protein. The table has around 260,000 distinct CDR3 sequences, less than 30% seen once. Sequences were obtained from blood. The receptors here all came from a man aged 40-49 years with Graves' hyperthyroidism that later progressed to Graves' ophthalmopathy. Both conserved end residues are part of each CDR3. A D gene is named only where the DNA matches it firmly. Not all rows give a size; the values are once, few, many and, for expanded clones, a class.

clone size: many
V gene: TRBV3-1
D gene: TRBD1
J gene: TRBJ2-5
CDR3 DNA: TGTGCCAGCAGCCAAGGAGTAAACAGGGGGCAGACCCAGTACTTC
CDR3 protein: CASSQGVNRGQTQYF

clone size: few
V gene: TRBV20-1
D gene: .
J gene: TRBJ2-7
CDR3 DNA: TGCAGTGCTAGAGATCATCAGGGAAGGGGATACGAGCAGTACTTC
CDR3 protein: CSARDHQGRGYEQYF

clone size: many
V gene: TRBV6-5
D gene: TRBD2
J gene: TRBJ2-7
CDR3 DNA: TGTGCCAGCAGTTACTCGTGGGGGGGCTCCTACGAGCAGTACTTC
CDR3 protein: CASSYSWGGSYEQYF

clone size: many
V gene: TRBV6-5
D gene: .
J gene: TRBJ1-3
CDR3 DNA: TGTGCCAGCAGTTATGGAGGAGGCTCTGGAAACACCATATATTTT
CDR3 protein: CASSYGGGSGNTIYF

clone size: .
V gene: TRBV29-1
D gene: TRBD1
J gene: TRBJ2-5
CDR3 DNA: TGCAGCGCTGGTCGGACAGGGGCGGGGGAGACCCAGTACTTC
CDR3 protein: CSAGRTGAGETQYF

clone size: many
V gene: TRBV6-5
D gene: .
J gene: TRBJ1-2
CDR3 DNA: TGTGCCAGCAGTTACTCCGGGCAGGGGAACTATGGCTACACCTTC
CDR3 protein: CASSYSGQGNYGYTF

clone size: few
V gene: TRBV6-2/TRBV6-3
D gene: TRBD1
J gene: TRBJ2-7
CDR3 DNA: TGTGCCAGCAGACGCCAGCCAGGGGGTTCCTACGAGCAGTACTTC
CDR3 protein: CASRRQPGGSYEQYF

clone size: many
V gene: TRBV18
D gene: .
J gene: TRBJ1-2
CDR3 DNA: TGTGCCAGCTCACCATCCAACTATGGCTACACCTTC
CDR3 protein: CASSPSNYGYTF

clone size: .
V gene: TRBV7-9
D gene: TRBD2
J gene: TRBJ2-5
CDR3 DNA: TGTGCCAGCAGTCCCCTACTAGCGGGAGTTCGAGAGACCCAGTACTTC
CDR3 protein: CASSPLLAGVRETQYF

clone size: .
V gene: TRBV6-2/TRBV6-3
D gene: .
J gene: TRBJ2-5
CDR3 DNA: TGTGCCAGCAGTTATACAGCCCAAGAGACCCAGTACTTC
CDR3 protein: CASSYTAQETQYF

clone size: many
V gene: TRBV7-9
D gene: TRBD2
J gene: TRBJ2-7
CDR3 DNA: TGTGCCAGCAGCTCGTCGGGAGGCTACGAGCAGTACTTC
CDR3 protein: CASSSSGGYEQYF

clone size: .
V gene: TRBV19
D gene: .
J gene: TRBJ2-4
CDR3 DNA: TGTGCCAGTAGTATCTCGGCTCTAGCCAAAAACATTCAGTACTTC
CDR3 protein: CASSISALAKNIQYF

clone size: many
V gene: TRBV5-1
D gene: .
J gene: TRBJ2-1
CDR3 DNA: TGCGCCAGCAGCGAGAGGTACGGTTACAATGAGCAGTTCTTC
CDR3 protein: CASSERYGYNEQFF

clone size: .
V gene: TRBV20-1
D gene: .
J gene: TRBJ1-1
CDR3 DNA: TGCAGTGCTAGATCTTACCTTGGGGCGAACACTGAAGCTTTCTTT
CDR3 protein: CSARSYLGANTEAFF

clone size: many
V gene: TRBV9
D gene: .
J gene: TRBJ2-5
CDR3 DNA: TGTGCCAGCAGCGTAACAGGGTACGAGACCCAGTACTTC
CDR3 protein: CASSVTGYETQYF

clone size: many
V gene: TRBV12-3/TRBV12-4
D gene: .
J gene: TRBJ1-1
CDR3 DNA: TGTGCCAGCAGTTTCGGGGAAAAGAACACTGAAGCTTTCTTT
CDR3 protein: CASSFGEKNTEAFF

clone size: few
V gene: TRBV29-1
D gene: .
J gene: TRBJ2-5
CDR3 DNA: TGCAGCGTCACCGGCAGAACTATGCGGTCAGAGACCCAGTACTTC
CDR3 protein: CSVTGRTMRSETQYF

clone size: .
V gene: TRBV9
D gene: .
J gene: TRBJ1-5
CDR3 DNA: TGTGCCAGCAGCGTAGAGGGGGAGAATCATCAGCCCCAGCATTTT
CDR3 protein: CASSVEGENHQPQHF

clone size: .
V gene: TRBV6-2/TRBV6-3
D gene: .
J gene: TRBJ1-1
CDR3 DNA: TGTGCCAGCAGTTATACGGGGCGGGCGTCGGCCCCGAACACTGAAGCTTTCTTT
CDR3 protein: CASSYTGRASAPNTEAFF

clone size: .
V gene: TRBV7-2
D gene: .
J gene: TRBJ2-7
CDR3 DNA: TGTGCCAGCAGCCCCGAGCCGGAGGTGGCCGGCGAGCAGTACTTC
CDR3 protein: CASSPEPEVAGEQYF

clone size: .
V gene: TRBV2
D gene: TRBD2
J gene: TRBJ2-7
CDR3 DNA: TGTGCCAGCAGAGAGCCATTAGCGGGTTTCTACGAGCAGTACTTC
CDR3 protein: CASREPLAGFYEQYF

clone size: many
V gene: TRBV12-3/TRBV12-4
D gene: .
J gene: TRBJ1-1
CDR3 DNA: TGTGCCAGCAGCTTGGCGGGGGGTGGGACTGAAGCTTTCTTT
CDR3 protein: CASSLAGGGTEAFF

clone size: many
V gene: TRBV9
D gene: .
J gene: TRBJ1-2
CDR3 DNA: TGTGCCAGCAGCGTAGAGGCCCAGGGGTGGGGAACTAACTATGGCTACACCTTC
CDR3 protein: CASSVEAQGWGTNYGYTF

clone size: .
V gene: TRBV3-1
D gene: .
J gene: TRBJ1-6
CDR3 DNA: TGTGCCAGCAGCCAAGATCCAATTCGAGGTTCACCCCTCCACTTT
CDR3 protein: CASSQDPIRGSPLHF

clone size: many
V gene: TRBV24-1
D gene: .
J gene: TRBJ1-2
CDR3 DNA: TGTGCCACCAGTGAGGGGGGCAGGAACTATGGCTACACCTTC
CDR3 protein: CATSEGGRNYGYTF

clone size: .
V gene: TRBV5-1
D gene: .
J gene: TRBJ2-5
CDR3 DNA: TGCGCCAGCAGCTTCACCGGGACACCCCAAGAGACCCAGTACTTC
CDR3 protein: CASSFTGTPQETQYF

clone size: many
V gene: TRBV19
D gene: .
J gene: TRBJ2-5
CDR3 DNA: TGTGCCAGTACCGGGGGGCGGGGAGAGACCCAGTACTTC
CDR3 protein: CASTGGRGETQYF

clone size: many
V gene: TRBV9
D gene: TRBD1
J gene: TRBJ2-7
CDR3 DNA: TGTGCCAGCAGCGTAGACTGGGACAGAGCTACGAGTCAGTACTTC
CDR3 protein: CASSVDWDRATSQYF